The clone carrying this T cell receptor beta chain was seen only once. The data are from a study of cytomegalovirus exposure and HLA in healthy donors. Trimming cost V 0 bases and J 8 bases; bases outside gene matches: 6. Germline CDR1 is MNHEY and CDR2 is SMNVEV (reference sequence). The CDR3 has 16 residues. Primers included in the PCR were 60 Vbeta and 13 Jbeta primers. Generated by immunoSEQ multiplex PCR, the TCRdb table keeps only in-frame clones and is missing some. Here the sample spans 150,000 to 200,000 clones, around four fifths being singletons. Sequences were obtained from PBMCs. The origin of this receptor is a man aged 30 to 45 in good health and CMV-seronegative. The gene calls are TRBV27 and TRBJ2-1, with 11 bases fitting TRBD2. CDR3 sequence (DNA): TGTGCCAGCAGTTTATCGGGGCTAGCGGGGGGATATGAGCAGTTCTTC. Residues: CASSLSGLAGGYEQFF.